This T cell receptor beta chain was retrieved from a study of cytomegalovirus exposure and HLA in healthy donors. Overall study: Ancestry clustering placed about 86% of roughly 400 genotyped donors in the Caucasian-associated cluster. Points from the study as a whole: In a later analysis, DRB1 alleles had the most associated TCRs; HLA-C alleles the fewest.

The PCR employed 60 Vbeta primers together with 13 Jbeta primers. Authors' processing steps: Per a later analysis, the number of unique TCR beta chains was approximately 80 million, of which 10 million to 11 million were shared. Profiled with immunoSEQ multiplex PCR; TCRdb holds only in-frame clones, not every one. V, J and clone size derive from that table, while D and trimming were established from the DNA sequence. Here the sample spans hundreds of thousands of clones, 76% being singletons. Worth noting for this clone: No antigen is known for it.

This receptor was obtained from a man in his late teens or twenties in good health and CMV-seronegative. Sample: PBMCs.

As DNA, the CDR3 is TGTGCCAGCAACGCGGGACTAGCGGGAACAGATACGCAGTATTTT. Residues: CASNAGLAGTDTQYF. This rearrangement joins TRBV28 to TRBJ2-3, with 13 bases fitting TRBD2. The CDR3 consists of 15 residues. V gave up 7 bases and J gave up 3 bases; unmatched junction bases: 4. Germline V gene sequence: CDR1 MDHEN, CDR2 SYDVKM.